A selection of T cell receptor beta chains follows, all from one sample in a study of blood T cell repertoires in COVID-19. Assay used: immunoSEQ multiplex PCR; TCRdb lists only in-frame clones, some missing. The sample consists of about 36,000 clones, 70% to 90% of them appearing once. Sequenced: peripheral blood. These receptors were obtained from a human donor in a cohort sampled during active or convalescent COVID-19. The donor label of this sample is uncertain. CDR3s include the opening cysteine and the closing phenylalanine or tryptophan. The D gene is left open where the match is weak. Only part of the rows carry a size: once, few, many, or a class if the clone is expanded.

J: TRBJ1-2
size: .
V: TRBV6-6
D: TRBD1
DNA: TGTGCCAGCAGTCCGACAGGGGCATATGGCTACACCTTC
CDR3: CASSPTGAYGYTF

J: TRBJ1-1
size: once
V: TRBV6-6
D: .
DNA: TGTGCCAGCAGACTTAGGGGGGAGGGCACTGAAGCTTTCTTT
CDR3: CASRLRGEGTEAFF

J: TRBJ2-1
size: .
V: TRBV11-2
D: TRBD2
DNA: TGTGCCAGCAGCTTAGTCGGGGAGGGAGGTGTAGATGAGCAGTTCTTC
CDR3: CASSLVGEGGVDEQFF

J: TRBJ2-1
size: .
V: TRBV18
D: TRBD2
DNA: TGTGCCAGCTCACCTAGGGCCGGGACTAGCGTCGGGAGAGAGCAGTTCTTC
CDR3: CASSPRAGTSVGREQFF

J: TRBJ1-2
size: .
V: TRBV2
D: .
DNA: TGTGCCAGCAGGTACAGGGACGGCTACACCTTC
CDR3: CASRYRDGYTF

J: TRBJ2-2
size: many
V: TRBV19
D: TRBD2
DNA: TGTGCCACCCACGGGGGGACTAGCGGGGTTAACAGAGAGCTGTTTTTT
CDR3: CATHGGTSGVNRELFF

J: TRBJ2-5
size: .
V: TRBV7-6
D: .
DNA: TGTGCCAGCAGCTTAAACAGAAACCAAGAGACCCAGTACTTC
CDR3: CASSLNRNQETQYF

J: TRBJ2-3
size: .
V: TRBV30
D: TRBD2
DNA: TGTGCCTGGAGAACCGGGACTAGCGGGAACGCCACAGATACGCAGTATTTT
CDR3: CAWRTGTSGNATDTQYF

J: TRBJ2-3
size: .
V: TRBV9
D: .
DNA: TGTGCCAGCAGCCGAGCCGGGGTCGTCACAGATACGCAGTATTTT
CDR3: CASSRAGVVTDTQYF

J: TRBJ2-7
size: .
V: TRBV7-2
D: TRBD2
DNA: TGTGCCAGCAGCTTACTCCTAGCGGGAGGGCAAGAGCAGTACTTC
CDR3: CASSLLLAGGQEQYF

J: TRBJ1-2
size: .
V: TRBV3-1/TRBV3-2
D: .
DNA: TGTGCCAGCAGCCCCGATGTGCAGGGCTCTGGCTACACCTTC
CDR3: CASSPDVQGSGYTF

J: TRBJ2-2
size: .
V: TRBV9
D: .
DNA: TGTGCCAGCAGCGTCTCCCAAGGGGGTGCCGGGGAGCTGTTTTTT
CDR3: CASSVSQGGAGELFF

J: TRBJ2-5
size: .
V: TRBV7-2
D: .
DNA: TGTGCCAGCAGCTTAGGCCCAGACCAAGAGACCCAGTACTTC
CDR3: CASSLGPDQETQYF